The T cell receptor beta chain under discussion was sequenced for a study of tumor-infiltrating lymphocytes in localized non-small cell lung cancer. Study at large: Some samples were collected after neoadjuvant chemotherapy; smokers, never-smokers and several histologies were included. Resected tumor was paired with non-adjacent uninvolved lung from the same patient.

Sequenced by immunoSEQ multiplex PCR; TCRdb stores in-frame clones only, minus some. The data contain some 22,000 clones, approximately 80% of them singletons. This receptor was identified in a human donor with non-small cell lung cancer. Sequenced material: lung tumor tissue.

CDR3 residues: CASSPGLATNEQFF. The CDR3 DNA reads as TGCGCCAGCAGCCCGGGACTAGCGACCAATGAGCAGTTCTTC. The rearrangement uses TRBV5-1 and TRBJ2-1, with TRBD2 matching over 10 bases. Germline V gene sequence: CDR1 SGHRS, CDR2 YFSETQ. CDR3 length: 14 amino acids. The V and J ends lost 4 bases and 6 bases, in that order; junction bases with no gene match: 4.